This T cell receptor beta chain was found in a study of tumor-infiltrating lymphocytes in primary liver carcinoma. Total RNA (roughly 540 ng) served as template for TCR beta cDNA synthesis primed by a constant-region primer. Modified slightly, ARM-PCR produced TCR beta libraries over three nested multiplex PCR rounds. TRBV1-TRBV30 forward and Cbeta reverse primers drove the first two roughly 10-cycle rounds. Each CDR3 protein gets one entry after TCRdb re-called the multiplex PCR reads with MiXCR. The sample has fewer than 250,000 distinct CDR3 sequences; approximately 64% are singletons. The blood RNA (from unsorted whole blood) was obtained, and germline DNA was also extracted. In this sample, this clonotype turned up once. A much larger clonotype is one base distant, so this may be a read error. The germline gives CDR1 SGHAT, CDR2 FQNNGV. This CDR3 comprises 16 residues.

The receptor comes from a woman aged 55 to 70 with primary liver carcinoma and hepatitis B virus infection. Sample: peripheral blood. This sequence joins TRBV11-2 and TRBJ1-1; D not resolved. The CDR3: CASSLVATSPGGEVFF. The CDR3 DNA reads TGTGCCAGCAGCTTGGTTGCTACCTCCCCGGGTGGTGAAGTTTTCTTT.